This T cell receptor beta chain was identified in a study of beta chain features in type 1 diabetes. The study reverse transcribed the entire isolated RNA, so it sequenced expressed TCRB transcripts. The table came from immunoSEQ multiplex PCR; TCRdb's copy has only in-frame clones and leaves some out. The data contain 400,000 to 550,000 clones, 9.5% to 12% of them seen just once; the ten biggest clones take up over 0.04%. The CDR3 extends over 18 amino acids. The sequencing sample was made of naive CD4+ T cells from blood. This TCR came from a woman under 30 in good health. V gene TRBV21-1 combines with J gene TRBJ2-1; the table assigns TRBD1, which was not confirmed against the DNA. TRBV21-1 is given as a pseudogene. The CDR3 reads CASSINFQGTPSCNEQFF. For the CDR3, the DNA is TGTGCCAGCAGCATTAATTTTCAGGGTACTCCGTCCTGCAATGAGCAGTTCTTC.